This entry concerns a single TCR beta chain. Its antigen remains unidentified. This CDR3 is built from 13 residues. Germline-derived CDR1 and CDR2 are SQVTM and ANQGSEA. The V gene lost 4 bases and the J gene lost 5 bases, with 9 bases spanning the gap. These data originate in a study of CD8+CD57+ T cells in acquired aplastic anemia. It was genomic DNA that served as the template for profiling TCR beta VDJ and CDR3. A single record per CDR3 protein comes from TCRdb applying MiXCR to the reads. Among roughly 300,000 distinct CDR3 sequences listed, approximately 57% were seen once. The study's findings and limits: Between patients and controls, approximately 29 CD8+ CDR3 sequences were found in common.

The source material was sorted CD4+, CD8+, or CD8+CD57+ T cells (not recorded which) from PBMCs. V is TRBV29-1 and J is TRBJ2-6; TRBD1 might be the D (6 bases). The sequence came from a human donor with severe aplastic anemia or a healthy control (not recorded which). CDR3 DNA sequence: TGCAGCGTTGGAGGGGGTAGGGCCAACGTCCTGACTTTC. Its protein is CSVGGGRANVLTF. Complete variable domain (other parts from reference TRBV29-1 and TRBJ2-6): SAVISQKPSRDICQRGTSLTIQCQVDSQVTMMFWYRQQPGQSLTLIATANQGSEATYESGFVIDKFPISRPNLTFSTLTVSNMSPEDSSIYLCSVGGGRANVLTFGAGSRLTVL.